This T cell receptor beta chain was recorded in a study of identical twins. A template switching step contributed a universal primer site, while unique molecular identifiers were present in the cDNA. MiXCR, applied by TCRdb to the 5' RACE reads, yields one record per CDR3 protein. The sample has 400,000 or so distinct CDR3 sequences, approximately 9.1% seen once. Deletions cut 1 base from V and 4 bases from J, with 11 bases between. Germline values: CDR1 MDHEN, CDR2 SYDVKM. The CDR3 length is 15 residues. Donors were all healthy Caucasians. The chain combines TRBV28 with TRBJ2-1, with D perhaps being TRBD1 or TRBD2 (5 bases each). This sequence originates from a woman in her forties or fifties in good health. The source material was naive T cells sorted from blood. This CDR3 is CASSLFGTKYNEQFF. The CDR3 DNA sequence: TGTGCCAGCAGTTTATTTGGGACCAAATACAATGAGCAGTTCTTC.